The T cell receptor (beta chain) under discussion was sequenced for a study of T-cell memory formation after mild COVID-19. From the 5' RACE reads, TCRdb called clonotypes with MiXCR, one entry per CDR3 protein. The sample lists over 300,000 distinct CDR3 sequences, roughly 19% occurring once. This clonotype was counted between two and nine times. Trimming stripped 5 bases from V and 0 bases from J, with 20 bases between. The CDR3 contains 17 residues. The germline V gene has CDR1 MNHNY and CDR2 SVGAGI (reference sequence). The sample consisted of PBMCs or a T cell subset sorted from them (not recorded which). V is TRBV6-6 and J is TRBJ2-7; D is possibly TRBD2 (7 bases). The source is a man younger than 30 who had mild COVID-19 (a few samples of this study predate the infection). Cell type and time point are not known. The CDR3 loop is CASSKGGGTTISYEQYV. As DNA, the CDR3 is TGTGCCAGCAGTAAAGGGGGGGGAACTACTATCTCCTACGAGCAGTACGTC.